This T cell receptor (beta chain) was sequenced during a study of T cells in Graves' hyperthyroidism and ophthalmopathy. This clonotype appeared many times. Its antigen is not known. Overall study findings and caveats: Blood shared most expanded thyroid clonotypes above 0.001.

The TCR beta CDR3 regions underwent amplification using RNA transcripts as the source. HTBI primers were used for first-round RT-PCR of the TCR CDR3. MiXCR, applied by TCRdb to the multiplex PCR reads, yields one record per CDR3 protein. The repertoire consists of 650,000 to 750,000 distinct CDR3 sequences, with 14% occurring once and the leading ten covering roughly a tenth. Trimming took 3 bases from V and 2 from J, leaving 14 bases between them. The CDR3 length is 16 residues. Germline loops: CDR1 SGHTA, CDR2 FQGNSA. This sequence joins TRBV7-2 and TRBJ1-3, with D uncertain. This TCR came from a young woman with Graves' hyperthyroidism. The sequenced material came from blood. The CDR3 region is CASSFQSRKAGNTIYF. CDR3 in DNA: TGTGCCAGCAGCTTCCAGTCCAGGAAGGCTGGAAACACCATATATTTT. Combining the CDR3 with reference TRBV7-2 and TRBJ1-3 gives the whole variable domain GAGVSQSPSNKVTEKGKDVELRCDPISGHTALYWYRQSLGQGLEFLIYFQGNSAPDKSGLPSDRFSAERTGGSVSTLTIQRTQQEDSAVYLCASSFQSRKAGNTIYFGEGSWLTVV.